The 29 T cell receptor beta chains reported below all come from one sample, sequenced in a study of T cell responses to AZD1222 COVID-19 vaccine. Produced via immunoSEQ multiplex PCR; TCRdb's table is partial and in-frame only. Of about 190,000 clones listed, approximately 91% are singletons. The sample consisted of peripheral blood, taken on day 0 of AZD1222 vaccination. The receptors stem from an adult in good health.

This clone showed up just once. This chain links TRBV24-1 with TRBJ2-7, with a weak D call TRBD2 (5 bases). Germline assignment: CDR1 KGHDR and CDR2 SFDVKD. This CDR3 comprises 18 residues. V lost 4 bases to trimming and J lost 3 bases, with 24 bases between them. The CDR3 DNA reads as TGTGCCACCAGTGACCCCGATTTTGCGGCAAAGAGGGACTACGAGCAGTACTTC. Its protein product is CATSDPDFAAKRDYEQYF.

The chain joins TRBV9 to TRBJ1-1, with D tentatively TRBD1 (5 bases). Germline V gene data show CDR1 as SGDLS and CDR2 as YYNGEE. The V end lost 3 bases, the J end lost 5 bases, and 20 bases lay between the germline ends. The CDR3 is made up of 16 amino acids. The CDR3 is CASSADPGGGGTEAFF. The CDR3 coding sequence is TGTGCCAGCAGCGCCGACCCTGGGGGGGGTGGGACTGAAGCTTTCTTT.

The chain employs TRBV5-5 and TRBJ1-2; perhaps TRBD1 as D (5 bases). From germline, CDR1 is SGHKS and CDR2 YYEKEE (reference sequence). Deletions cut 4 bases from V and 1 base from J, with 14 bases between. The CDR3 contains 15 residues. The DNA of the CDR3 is TGTGCCAGCAGCCTACCCGGGGGGGTTAACTATGGCTACACCTTC. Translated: CASSLPGGVNYGYTF. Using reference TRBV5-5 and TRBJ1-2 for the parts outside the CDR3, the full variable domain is DAGVTQSPTHLIKTRGQQVTLRCSPISGHKSVSWYQQVLGQGPQFIFQYYEKEERGRGNFPDRFSARQFPNYSSELNVNALLLGDSALYLCASSLPGGVNYGYTFGSGTRLTVV.

Here the CDR3 DNA reads TGTGCCAGCAGCTTGTATATCGCAGGGGGGAGAGGGGAGCAGTACTTC. The encoded protein is CASSLYIAGGRGEQYF. The chain uses TRBV5-4 and TRBJ2-7; a possible D gene is TRBD1 (7 bases). V lost 1 base and J 7 bases, leaving 21 bases between the germline ends. The CDR3 runs to 16 residues. Germline lookup yields CDR1 SGHNT and CDR2 YYREEE (reference sequence).

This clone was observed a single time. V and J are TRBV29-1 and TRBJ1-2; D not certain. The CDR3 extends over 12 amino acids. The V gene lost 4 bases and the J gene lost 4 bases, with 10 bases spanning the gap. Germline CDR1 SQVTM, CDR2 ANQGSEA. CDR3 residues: CSVVGRAYGYTF. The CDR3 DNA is TGCAGCGTTGTCGGCAGAGCCTATGGCTACACCTTC.

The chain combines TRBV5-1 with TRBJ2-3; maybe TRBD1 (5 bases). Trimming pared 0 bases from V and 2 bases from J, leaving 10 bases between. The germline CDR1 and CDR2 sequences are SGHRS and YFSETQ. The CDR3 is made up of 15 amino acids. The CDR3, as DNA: TGCGCCAGCAGCTTGGGTGGACAAGTCACAGATACGCAGTATTTT. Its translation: CASSLGGQVTDTQYF.

The CDR3 here is CASSPTLTFYGYTF. The CDR3 bases are TGTGCCAGTAGCCCGACCTTGACCTTCTATGGCTACACCTTC. The J gene is TRBJ1-2, the V gene TRBV19; D unclear. Germline assignment: CDR1 LNHDA and CDR2 SQIVND (reference sequence). The germline V and J ends were trimmed by 6 bases and 4 bases, with 15 bases remaining between them. The CDR3 spans 14 residues.

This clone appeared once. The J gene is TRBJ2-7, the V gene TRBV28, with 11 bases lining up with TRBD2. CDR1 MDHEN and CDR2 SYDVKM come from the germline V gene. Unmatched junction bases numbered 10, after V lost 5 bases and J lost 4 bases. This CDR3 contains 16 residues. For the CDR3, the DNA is TGTGCCAGCAGTCTTATTACTAGCGGGAGTTATTACGAGCAGTACTTC. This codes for CASSLITSGSYYEQYF.

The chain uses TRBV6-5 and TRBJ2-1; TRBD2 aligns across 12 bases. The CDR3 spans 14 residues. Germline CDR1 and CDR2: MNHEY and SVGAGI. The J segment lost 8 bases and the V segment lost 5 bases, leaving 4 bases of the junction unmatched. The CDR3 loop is CASSPSGRADEQFF. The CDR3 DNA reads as TGTGCCAGCAGTCCTAGCGGGAGGGCCGATGAGCAGTTCTTC.

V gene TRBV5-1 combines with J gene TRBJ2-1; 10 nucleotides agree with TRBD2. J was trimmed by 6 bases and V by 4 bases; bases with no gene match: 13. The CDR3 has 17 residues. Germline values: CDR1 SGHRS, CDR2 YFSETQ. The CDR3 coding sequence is TGCGCCAGCAGCCCACTAGTTAGCGGGGGGACGATCAATGAGCAGTTCTTC. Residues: CASSPLVSGGTINEQFF. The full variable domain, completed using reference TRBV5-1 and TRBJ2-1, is KAGVTQTPRYLIKTRGQQVTLSCSPISGHRSVSWYQQTPGQGLQFLFEYFSETQRNKGNFPGRFSGRQFSNSRSEMNVSTLELGDSALYLCASSPLVSGGTINEQFFGPGTRLTVL.

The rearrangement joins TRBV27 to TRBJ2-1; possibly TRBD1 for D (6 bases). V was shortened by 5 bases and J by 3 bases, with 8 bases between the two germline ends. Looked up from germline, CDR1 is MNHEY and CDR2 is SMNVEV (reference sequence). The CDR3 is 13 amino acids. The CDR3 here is CASSPRGYNEQFF. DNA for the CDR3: TGTGCCAGCAGTCCCAGGGGCTACAATGAGCAGTTCTTC.

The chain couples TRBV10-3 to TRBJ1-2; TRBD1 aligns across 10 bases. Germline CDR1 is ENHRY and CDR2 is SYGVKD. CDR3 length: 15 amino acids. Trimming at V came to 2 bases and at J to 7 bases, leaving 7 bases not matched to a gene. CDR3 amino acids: CAISETDGTGVGYTF. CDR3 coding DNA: TGTGCCATCAGTGAGACCGACGGGACAGGGGTTGGCTACACCTTC.

The CDR3 nucleotides are TGCGCCAGCAGCCTGCAGGGGAAGCGCGGAGATACGCAGTATTTT. Translated, it gives CASSLQGKRGDTQYF. The gene calls are TRBV5-1 and TRBJ2-3, with D possibly TRBD1 on 6 matching bases. The germline V and J ends were trimmed by 4 bases and 5 bases, with 17 bases remaining between them. Per germline, CDR1 SGHRS and CDR2 YFSETQ. CDR3 length: 15 amino acids.

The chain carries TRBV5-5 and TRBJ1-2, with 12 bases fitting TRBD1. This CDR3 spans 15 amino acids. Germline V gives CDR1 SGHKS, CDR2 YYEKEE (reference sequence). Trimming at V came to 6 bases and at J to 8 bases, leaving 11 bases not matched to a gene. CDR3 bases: TGTGCCAGCACCCAAGGGGGACAGGGGGCGTCCGGCTACACCTTC. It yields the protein CASTQGGQGASGYTF.

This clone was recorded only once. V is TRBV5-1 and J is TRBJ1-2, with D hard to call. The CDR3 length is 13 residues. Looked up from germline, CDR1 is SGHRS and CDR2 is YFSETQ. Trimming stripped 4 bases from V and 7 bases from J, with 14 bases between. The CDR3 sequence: CASSEKDGFGYTF. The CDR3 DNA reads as TGCGCCAGCAGCGAAAAGGACGGTTTTGGCTACACCTTC.

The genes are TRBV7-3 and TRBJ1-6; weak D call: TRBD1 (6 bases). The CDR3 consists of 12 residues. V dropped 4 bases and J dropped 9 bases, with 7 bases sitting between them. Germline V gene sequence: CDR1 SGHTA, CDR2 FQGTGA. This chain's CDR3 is CASSSDSSPLHF. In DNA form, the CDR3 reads TGTGCCAGCAGCTCGGACAGTTCACCCCTCCACTTT.

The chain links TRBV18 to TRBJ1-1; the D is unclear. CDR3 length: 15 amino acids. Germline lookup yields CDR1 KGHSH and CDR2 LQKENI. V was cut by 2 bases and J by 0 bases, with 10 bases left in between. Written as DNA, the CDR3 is TGTGCCAGCTCACCATTTGTAGAGATGAACACTGAAGCTTTCTTT. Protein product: CASSPFVEMNTEAFF. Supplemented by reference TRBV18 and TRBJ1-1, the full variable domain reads NAGVMQNPRHLVRRRGQEARLRCSPMKGHSHVYWYRQLPEEGLKFMVYLQKENIIDESGMPKERFSAEFPKEGPSILRIQQVVRGDSAAYFCASSPFVEMNTEAFFGQGTRLTVV.

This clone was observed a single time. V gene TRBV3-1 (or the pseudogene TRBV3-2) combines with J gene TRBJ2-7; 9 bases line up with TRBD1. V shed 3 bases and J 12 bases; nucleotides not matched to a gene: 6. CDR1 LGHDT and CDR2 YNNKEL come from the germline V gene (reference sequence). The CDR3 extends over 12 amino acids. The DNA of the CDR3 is TGTGCCAGCAGCCAGGAGGACAGGGGATGGTACTTC. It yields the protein CASSQEDRGWYF.

The CDR3 protein is CSVELAGTYNEQFF. The CDR3 bases are TGCAGCGTTGAACTAGCGGGAACCTACAATGAGCAGTTCTTC. V is TRBV29-1 and J is TRBJ2-1, with TRBD2 matching over 9 bases. Trimming took 2 bases from V and 2 from J; bases not matched to a gene: 1. In germline, CDR1 is SQVTM, CDR2 ANQGSEA. The CDR3 is made up of 14 amino acids.

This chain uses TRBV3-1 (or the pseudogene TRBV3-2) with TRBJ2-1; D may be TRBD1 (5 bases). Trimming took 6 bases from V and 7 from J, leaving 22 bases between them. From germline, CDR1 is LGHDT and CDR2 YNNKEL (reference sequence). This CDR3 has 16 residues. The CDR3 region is CASSRPSPGMVNEQFF. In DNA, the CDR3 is TGTGCCAGCAGTCGGCCGTCCCCAGGGATGGTAAATGAGCAGTTCTTC.

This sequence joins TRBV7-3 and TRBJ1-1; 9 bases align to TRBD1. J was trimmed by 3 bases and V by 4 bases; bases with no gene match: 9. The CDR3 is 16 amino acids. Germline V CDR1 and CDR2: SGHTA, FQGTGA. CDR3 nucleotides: TGTGCCAGCAGCTACGGAAAAGGGACAGGGTACACTGAAGCTTTCTTT. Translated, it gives CASSYGKGTGYTEAFF.

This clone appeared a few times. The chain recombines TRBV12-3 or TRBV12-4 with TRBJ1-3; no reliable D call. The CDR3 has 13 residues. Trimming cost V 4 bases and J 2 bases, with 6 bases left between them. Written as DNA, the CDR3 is TGTGCCAGCAGTTCAGGACCTGGAAACACCATATATTTT. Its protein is CASSSGPGNTIYF.

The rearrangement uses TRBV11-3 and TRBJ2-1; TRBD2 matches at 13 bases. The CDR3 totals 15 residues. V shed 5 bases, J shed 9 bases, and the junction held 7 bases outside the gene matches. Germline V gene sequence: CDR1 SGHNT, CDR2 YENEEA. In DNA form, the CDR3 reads TGTGCCAGCAGCGAAACTAGCGGGGGGGCCGGTGAGCAGTTCTTC. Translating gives CASSETSGGAGEQFF.

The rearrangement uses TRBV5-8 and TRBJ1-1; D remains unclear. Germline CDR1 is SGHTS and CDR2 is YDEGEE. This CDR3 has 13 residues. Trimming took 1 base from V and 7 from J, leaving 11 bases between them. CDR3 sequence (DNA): TGTGCCAGCAGCTTGTACAAGGGAGTTGAAGCTTTCTTT. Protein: CASSLYKGVEAFF.

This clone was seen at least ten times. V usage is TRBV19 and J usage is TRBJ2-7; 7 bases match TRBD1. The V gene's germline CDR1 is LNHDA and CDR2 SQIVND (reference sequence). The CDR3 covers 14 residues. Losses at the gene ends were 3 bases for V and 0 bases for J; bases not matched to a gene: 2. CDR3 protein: CASSIGQVSYEQYF. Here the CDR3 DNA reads TGTGCCAGTAGTATCGGACAGGTCTCCTACGAGCAGTACTTC.

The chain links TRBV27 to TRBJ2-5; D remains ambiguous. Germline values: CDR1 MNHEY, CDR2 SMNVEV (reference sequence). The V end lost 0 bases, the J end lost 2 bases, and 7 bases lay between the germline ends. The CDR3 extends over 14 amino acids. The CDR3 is CASSLSMTQETQYF. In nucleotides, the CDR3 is TGTGCCAGCAGTTTATCGATGACTCAAGAGACCCAGTACTTC.

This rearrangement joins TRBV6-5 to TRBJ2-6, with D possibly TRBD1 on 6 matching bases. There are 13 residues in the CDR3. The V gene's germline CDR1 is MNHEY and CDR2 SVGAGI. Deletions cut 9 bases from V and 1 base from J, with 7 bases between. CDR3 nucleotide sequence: TGTGCCAGTACAGGGTCTGGGGCCAACGTCCTGACTTTC. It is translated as CASTGSGANVLTF.

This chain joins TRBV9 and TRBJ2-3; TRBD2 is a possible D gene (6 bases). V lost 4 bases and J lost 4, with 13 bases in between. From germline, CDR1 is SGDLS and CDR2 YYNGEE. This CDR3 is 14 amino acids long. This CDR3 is CASSPGGRADTQYF. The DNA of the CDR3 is TGTGCCAGCAGCCCCGGGGGTCGGGCAGATACGCAGTATTTT. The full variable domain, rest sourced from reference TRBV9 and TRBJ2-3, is DSGVTQTPKHLITATGQRVTLRCSPRSGDLSVYWYQQSLDQGLQFLIQYYNGEERAKGNILERFSAQQFPDLHSELNLSSLELGDSALYFCASSPGGRADTQYFGPGTRLTVL.

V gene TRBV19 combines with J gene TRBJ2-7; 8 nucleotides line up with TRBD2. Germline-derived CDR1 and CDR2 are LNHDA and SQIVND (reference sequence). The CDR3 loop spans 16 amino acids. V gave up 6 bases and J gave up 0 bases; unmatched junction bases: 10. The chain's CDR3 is CASSPSSGMSSYEQYF. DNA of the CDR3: TGTGCCAGTAGCCCCAGTAGCGGGATGAGCTCCTACGAGCAGTACTTC.